This T cell receptor (beta chain) was observed in a study of control samples from healthy donors and cancer patients. Sequencing was performed with immunoSEQ multiplex PCR; in TCRdb, only in-frame clones are kept and a portion is missing. The data contain 70,000 to 75,000 clones, approximately 89% of them singletons. CDR3 length: 15 amino acids. The J segment lost 6 bases and the V segment lost 6 bases, leaving 11 bases of the junction unmatched. Germline values: CDR1 MNHEY, CDR2 SVGAGI. Sequenced sample: PBMCs. V and J are TRBV6-5 and TRBJ2-7, with 10 positions matching TRBD1. The sequence derives from a man aged 55 to 70 with lung cancer. As DNA, the CDR3 is TGTGCCAGCAGCCTTGTCGGGACAGGGGAATTCGAGCAGTACTTC. This encodes CASSLVGTGEFEQYF.